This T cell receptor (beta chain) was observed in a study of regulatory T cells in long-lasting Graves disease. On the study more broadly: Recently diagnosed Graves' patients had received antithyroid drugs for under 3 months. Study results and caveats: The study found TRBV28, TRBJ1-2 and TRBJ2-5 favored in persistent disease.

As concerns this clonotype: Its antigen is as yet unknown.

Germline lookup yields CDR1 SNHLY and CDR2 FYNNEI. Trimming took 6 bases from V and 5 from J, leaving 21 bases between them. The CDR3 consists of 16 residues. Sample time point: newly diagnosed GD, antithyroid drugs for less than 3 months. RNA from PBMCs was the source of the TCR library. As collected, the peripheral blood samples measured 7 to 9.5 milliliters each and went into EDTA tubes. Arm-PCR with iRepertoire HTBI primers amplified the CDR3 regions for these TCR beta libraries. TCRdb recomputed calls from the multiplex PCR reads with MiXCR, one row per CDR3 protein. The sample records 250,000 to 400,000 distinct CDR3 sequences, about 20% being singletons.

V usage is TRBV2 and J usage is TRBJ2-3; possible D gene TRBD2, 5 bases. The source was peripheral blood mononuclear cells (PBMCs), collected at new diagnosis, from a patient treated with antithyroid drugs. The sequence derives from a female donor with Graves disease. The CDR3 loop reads CASSAQQLVQGDTQYF. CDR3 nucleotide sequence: TGTGCCAGCAGCGCCCAGCAACTAGTTCAAGGAGATACGCAGTATTTT.